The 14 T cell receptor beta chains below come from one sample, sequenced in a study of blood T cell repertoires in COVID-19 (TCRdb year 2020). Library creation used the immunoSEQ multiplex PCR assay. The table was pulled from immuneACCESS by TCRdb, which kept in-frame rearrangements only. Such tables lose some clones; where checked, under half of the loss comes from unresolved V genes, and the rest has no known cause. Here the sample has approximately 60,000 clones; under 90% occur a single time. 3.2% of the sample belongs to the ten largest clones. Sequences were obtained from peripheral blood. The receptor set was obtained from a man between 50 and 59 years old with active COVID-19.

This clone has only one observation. The CDR3 DNA is TGTGCCAGTAGTGGTGAGGGTTACTATGAAAAACTGTTTTTT. Translation gives CASSGEGYYEKLFF. This chain uses TRBV19 with TRBJ1-4; D is unresolved. The CDR3 has 14 amino acids. The V end lost 5 bases, the J end lost 6 bases, and 13 bases lay between the germline ends. Germline V gene data show CDR1 as LNHDA and CDR2 as SQIVND (reference sequence).

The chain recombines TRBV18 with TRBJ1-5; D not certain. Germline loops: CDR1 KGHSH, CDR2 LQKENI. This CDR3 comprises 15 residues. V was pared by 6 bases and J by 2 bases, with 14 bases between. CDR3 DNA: TGTGCCAGCTCCTTTAACCAGGAGGGCAATCAGCCCCAGCATTTT. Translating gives CASSFNQEGNQPQHF.

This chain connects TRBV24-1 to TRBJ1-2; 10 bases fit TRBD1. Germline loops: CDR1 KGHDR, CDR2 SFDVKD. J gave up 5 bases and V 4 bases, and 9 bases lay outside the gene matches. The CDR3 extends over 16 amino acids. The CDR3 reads CATSDTPGQGLYGYTF. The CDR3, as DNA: TGTGCCACCAGTGACACGCCGGGACAGGGGTTGTATGGCTACACCTTC.

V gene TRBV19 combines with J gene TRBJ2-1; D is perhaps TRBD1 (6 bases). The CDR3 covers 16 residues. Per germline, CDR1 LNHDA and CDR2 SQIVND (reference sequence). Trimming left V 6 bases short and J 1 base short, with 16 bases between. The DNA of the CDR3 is TGTGCCAGTAGCGCATCGGGACAAGGGTCCTACAATGAGCAGTTCTTC. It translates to CASSASGQGSYNEQFF.

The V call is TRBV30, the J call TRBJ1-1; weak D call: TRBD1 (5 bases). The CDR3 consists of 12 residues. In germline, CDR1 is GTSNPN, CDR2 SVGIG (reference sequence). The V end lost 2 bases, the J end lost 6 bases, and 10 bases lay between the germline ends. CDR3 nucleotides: TGTGCCTGGAGTCCGCGGGGCTCTGAAGCTTTCTTT. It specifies CAWSPRGSEAFF. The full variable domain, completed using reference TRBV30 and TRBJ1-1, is SQTIHQWPATLVQPVGSPLSLECTVEGTSNPNLYWYRQAAGRGLQLLFYSVGIGQISSEVPQNLSASRPQDRQFILSSKKLLLSDSGFYLCAWSPRGSEAFFGQGTRLTVV.

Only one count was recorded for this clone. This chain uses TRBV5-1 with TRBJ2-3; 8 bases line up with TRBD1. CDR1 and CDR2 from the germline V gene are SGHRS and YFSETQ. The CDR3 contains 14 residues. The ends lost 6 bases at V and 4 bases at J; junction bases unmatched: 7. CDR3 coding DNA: TGCGCCAGCACCGCAGGGGGCGCCCCAGATACGCAGTATTTT. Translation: CASTAGGAPDTQYF.

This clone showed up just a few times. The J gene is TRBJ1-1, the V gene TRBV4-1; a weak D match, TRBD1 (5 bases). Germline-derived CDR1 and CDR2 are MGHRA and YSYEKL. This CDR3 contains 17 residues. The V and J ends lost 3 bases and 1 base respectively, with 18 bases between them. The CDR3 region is CASSHGYPGLTNTEAFF. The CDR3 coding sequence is TGCGCCAGCAGCCACGGTTATCCGGGACTTACGAACACTGAAGCTTTCTTT.

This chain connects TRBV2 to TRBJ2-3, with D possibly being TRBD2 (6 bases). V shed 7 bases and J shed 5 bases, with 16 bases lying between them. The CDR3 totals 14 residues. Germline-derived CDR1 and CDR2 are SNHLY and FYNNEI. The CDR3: CASNGPGLGDTQYF. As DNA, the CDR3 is TGTGCCAGCAACGGGCCGGGACTTGGAGATACGCAGTATTTT. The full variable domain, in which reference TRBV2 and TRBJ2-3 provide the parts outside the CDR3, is EPEVTQTPSHQVTQMGQEVILRCVPISNHLYFYWYRQILGQKVEFLVSFYNNEISEKSEIFDDQFSVERPDGSNFTLKIRSTKLEDSAMYFCASNGPGLGDTQYFGPGTRLTVL.

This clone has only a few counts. The CDR3 coding sequence is TGTGCCAGCTCACCGGGACAGGGGACTGAAGCTTTCTTT. Encoded protein: CASSPGQGTEAFF. The chain links TRBV18 to TRBJ1-1, with 10 nucleotides matching TRBD1. The junction had 0 bases not matched to a gene; V was cut back by 3 bases and J by 5 bases. This CDR3 contains 13 residues. Germline CDR1 and CDR2: KGHSH and LQKENI.

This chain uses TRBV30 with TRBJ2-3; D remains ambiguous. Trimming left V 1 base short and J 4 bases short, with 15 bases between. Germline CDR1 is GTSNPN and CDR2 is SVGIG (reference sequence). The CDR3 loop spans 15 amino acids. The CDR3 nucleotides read TGTGCCTGGAGTGAGACTGGAAGCCTGGCAGATACGCAGTATTTT. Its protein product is CAWSETGSLADTQYF.

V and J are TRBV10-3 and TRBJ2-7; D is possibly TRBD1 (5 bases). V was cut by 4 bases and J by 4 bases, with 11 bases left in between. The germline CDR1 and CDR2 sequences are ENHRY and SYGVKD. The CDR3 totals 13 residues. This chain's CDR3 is CAISGDRLYEQYF. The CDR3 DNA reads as TGTGCCATCAGTGGAGACAGATTATACGAGCAGTACTTC.

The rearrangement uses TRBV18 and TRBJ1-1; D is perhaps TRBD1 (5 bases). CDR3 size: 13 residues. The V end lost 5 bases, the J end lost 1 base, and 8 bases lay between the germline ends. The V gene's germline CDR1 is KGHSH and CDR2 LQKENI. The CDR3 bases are TGTGCCAGCTCAATCGGACAGAACACTGAAGCTTTCTTT. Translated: CASSIGQNTEAFF.

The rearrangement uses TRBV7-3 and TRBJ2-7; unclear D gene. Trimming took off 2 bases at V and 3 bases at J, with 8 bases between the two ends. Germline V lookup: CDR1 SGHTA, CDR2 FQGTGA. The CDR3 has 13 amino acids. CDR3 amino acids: CASSLGQDYEQYF. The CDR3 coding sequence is TGTGCCAGCAGCTTAGGGCAAGACTACGAGCAGTACTTC.

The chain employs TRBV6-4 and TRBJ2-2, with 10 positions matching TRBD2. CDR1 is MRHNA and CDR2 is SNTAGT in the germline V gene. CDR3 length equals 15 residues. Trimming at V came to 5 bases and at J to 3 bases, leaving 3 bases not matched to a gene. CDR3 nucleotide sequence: TGTGCCAGCAGTCGGCTAGCGGGAGACACCGGGGAGCTGTTTTTT. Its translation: CASSRLAGDTGELFF.